This entry describes one T cell receptor beta chain. The authors ran a second PCR of about 7 to 11 cycles using a sample-barcoded 5' primer and a J-beta primer mix. Every molecule of cDNA carried a tag from a template-switch adaptor with 12 random nucleotides. TCRdb redid the calling of the 5' RACE reads with MiXCR, one entry per CDR3 protein. The sample consists of around 800,000 distinct CDR3 sequences, roughly 44% of them appearing once. There are 15 residues in the CDR3. Trimming removed 5 bases from V and 3 bases from J; junction bases left unmatched: 5. Germline loops: CDR1 DFQATT, CDR2 SNEGSKA (reference sequence). The data belong to a study of blood T cells in healthy people across ages. Across the study: In model experiments, template switching was able to capture about one barcoded beta molecule for every two T cells that were present.

It was about 10 milliliters of peripheral blood that were drawn from each donor. Total RNA, at least 5.5 micrograms per sample, came from PBMCs. The sequencing input was blood. The J gene is TRBJ2-5, the V gene TRBV20-1; 14 bases are shared with TRBD2. The sequence derives from a man in his sixties in good health. The CDR3 loop is CSASRLAGGKETQYF. The DNA for the CDR3 is TGCAGTGCTTCCCGACTAGCGGGGGGGAAAGAGACCCAGTACTTC.